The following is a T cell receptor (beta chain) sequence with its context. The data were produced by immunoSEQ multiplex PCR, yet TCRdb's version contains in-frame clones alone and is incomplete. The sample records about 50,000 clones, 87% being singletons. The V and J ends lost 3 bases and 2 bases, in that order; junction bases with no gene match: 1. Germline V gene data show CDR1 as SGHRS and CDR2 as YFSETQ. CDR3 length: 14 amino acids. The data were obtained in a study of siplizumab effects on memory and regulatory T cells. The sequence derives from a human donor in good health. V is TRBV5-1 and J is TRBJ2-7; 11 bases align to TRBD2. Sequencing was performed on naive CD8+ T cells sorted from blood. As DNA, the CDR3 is TGCGCCAGCAGCTGGACTAGCGGGCCCTACGAGCAGTACTTC. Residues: CASSWTSGPYEQYF.